A selection of T cell receptor beta chains follows, all from one sample in a study of T cells after yellow fever vaccination. TCRdb reprocessed the 5' RACE reads via MiXCR and lists one record per CDR3 protein. The data show 80,000 to 100,000 distinct CDR3 sequences, about 8.8% seen once. Specimen: CD8+ T cells not binding an NS4B(214-222) dextramer, sorted from PBMCs, collected around 15 days after the first yellow fever vaccination. Every receptor here comes from a young man who received the YFV17D yellow fever vaccine. Each CDR3 is given with its conserved first and last residue. The order of the fields is CDR3 protein, V gene, J gene.

CDR3 protein: CASSIGGGRLEQFF
V gene: TRBV19
J gene: TRBJ2-1

CDR3 protein: CASSPPFIGDSYEQYF
V gene: TRBV7-9
J gene: TRBJ2-7

CDR3 protein: CASSQGQHMNTEAFF
V gene: TRBV3-1
J gene: TRBJ1-1

CDR3 protein: CASSPLAGGPDTQYF
V gene: TRBV7-3
J gene: TRBJ2-3

CDR3 protein: CASSSGLDQETQYF
V gene: TRBV7-2
J gene: TRBJ2-5

CDR3 protein: CASIDIADTQYF
V gene: TRBV6-2/TRBV6-3
J gene: TRBJ2-3

CDR3 protein: CASSQGSRVSNEKLFF
V gene: TRBV4-1
J gene: TRBJ1-4

CDR3 protein: CASSLMEGRGTGELFF
V gene: TRBV7-3
J gene: TRBJ2-2

CDR3 protein: CASNYPLEDRRDTEAFF
V gene: TRBV27
J gene: TRBJ1-1

CDR3 protein: CASSLYASGVADTQYF
V gene: TRBV28
J gene: TRBJ2-3

CDR3 protein: CASGPSLLTEAFF
V gene: TRBV6-1
J gene: TRBJ1-1

CDR3 protein: CASSWDSDYEQYF
V gene: TRBV5-6
J gene: TRBJ2-7

CDR3 protein: CASTVEGGRNEQFF
V gene: TRBV7-9
J gene: TRBJ2-1

CDR3 protein: CASSSHRASTDTQYF
V gene: TRBV6-1
J gene: TRBJ2-3

CDR3 protein: CASSLIARASSTDTQYF
V gene: TRBV3-1
J gene: TRBJ2-3

CDR3 protein: CASSQTASYEQYF
V gene: TRBV6-1
J gene: TRBJ2-7

CDR3 protein: CASSLDRGTNNEQFF
V gene: TRBV7-6
J gene: TRBJ2-1

CDR3 protein: CASRAGTGNSPLHF
V gene: TRBV7-6
J gene: TRBJ1-6

CDR3 protein: CSAREARKNTEAFF
V gene: TRBV20-1
J gene: TRBJ1-1

CDR3 protein: CASSHGGLNQPQHF
V gene: TRBV4-1
J gene: TRBJ1-5

CDR3 protein: CASEDRTSYNSPLHF
V gene: TRBV5-6
J gene: TRBJ1-6

CDR3 protein: CSAPWTGGFGELFF
V gene: TRBV20-1
J gene: TRBJ2-2

CDR3 protein: CSVGGTVYEQYF
V gene: TRBV29-1
J gene: TRBJ2-7

CDR3 protein: CASSSPDRDYGYTF
V gene: TRBV11-2
J gene: TRBJ1-2

CDR3 protein: CASSMTSQRFGGTDTQYF
V gene: TRBV19
J gene: TRBJ2-3

CDR3 protein: CASSRGLAGGHGADTQYF
V gene: TRBV7-6
J gene: TRBJ2-3

CDR3 protein: CASRAGTGGNTDTQYF
V gene: TRBV7-3
J gene: TRBJ2-3

CDR3 protein: CASSSPLHGYEQYF
V gene: TRBV12-3/TRBV12-4
J gene: TRBJ2-7

CDR3 protein: CASSYSIGEKLFF
V gene: TRBV6-5
J gene: TRBJ1-4

CDR3 protein: CASSHGQGSVYGYTF
V gene: TRBV7-9
J gene: TRBJ1-2

CDR3 protein: CASSFRDSYGYTF
V gene: TRBV12-3/TRBV12-4
J gene: TRBJ1-2

CDR3 protein: CASSTFGGVQAFF
V gene: TRBV6-5
J gene: TRBJ1-1

CDR3 protein: CASSLDLRELFF
V gene: TRBV7-2
J gene: TRBJ2-2

CDR3 protein: CASSFKGEGPQHF
V gene: TRBV12-3/TRBV12-4
J gene: TRBJ1-5

CDR3 protein: CASRPGTVTDTQYF
V gene: TRBV6-1
J gene: TRBJ2-3

CDR3 protein: CASSPSSGGTTDTQYF
V gene: TRBV5-1
J gene: TRBJ2-3